This T cell receptor (beta chain) emerged from a study of blood T cell repertoires in COVID-19. Study overall: Samples representing acute and convalescent COVID-19 were sourced from the United States, Italy and Spain. T cells, B-cell-depleted T cells, or PBMCs supplied cDNA or gDNA.

Only in-frame clones appear in the TCRdb table, and some are missing; sequencing was by immunoSEQ multiplex PCR. The table lists over 150,000 clones, approximately 84% of them singletons. Germline V gene sequence: CDR1 SEHNR, CDR2 FQNEAQ (reference sequence). Trimming removed 0 bases at V and 0 bases at J, with 11 bases between. The CDR3 runs to 16 residues. The TCR sequence derives from a man aged 35-49 years with acute or convalescent COVID-19. The sample taken for sequencing was peripheral blood. The chain employs TRBV7-9 and TRBJ1-1; D is unclear. The CDR3 sequence is CASSLAQGGMNTEAFF. CDR3 bases: TGTGCCAGCAGCTTAGCGCAAGGAGGAATGAACACTGAAGCTTTCTTT.